Listed below are T cell receptor beta chains from one sample, sequenced in a study of T cell clonotyping in hematopoietic cell transplantation. Data came from immunoSEQ multiplex PCR; TCRdb stores just in-frame clones and leaves some out. Of thousands of clones listed, just under 80% are singletons. The material sequenced was peripheral blood mononuclear cells, taken 180 days after allogeneic stem cell transplant. Receptor source: a male patient over 55 who had an allogeneic stem cell transplant, so T cells may come from the graft donor. Some clones in this sample may be carry-over from other donors' samples. Both conserved end residues are part of each CDR3. A D gene is named only where the DNA matches it firmly. Rows may omit the clone size; those that give it use once, few, many or a size class.

TRBV5-6	TRBD2	NA	TRBJ2-1	CASSFVETSGTEQFF	TGTGCCAGCAGCTTTGTGGAGACTAGCGGGACTGAGCAGTTCTTC
TRBV6-5	TRBD1	NA	TRBJ2-7	CASSWGPGQTYEQYF	TGTGCCAGCAGTTGGGGGCCGGGACAGACATACGAGCAGTACTTC
TRBV7-3	TRBD2	NA	TRBJ2-7	CASSLTSGSRLSEQYF	TGTGCCAGCAGCTTGACTAGCGGGAGCCGCCTTAGCGAGCAGTACTTC
TRBV5-1	NA	NA	TRBJ2-5	CASRTEDETQYF	TGCGCCAGCAGAACGGAAGACGAGACCCAGTACTTC
TRBV11-3	TRBD2	few	TRBJ2-7	CASRASGSDEQYF	TGTGCCAGCAGGGCTAGCGGGAGCGACGAGCAGTACTTC
TRBV27	NA	NA	TRBJ2-3	CASRLPGWDHDTQYF	TGTGCCAGCAGGTTACCAGGGTGGGACCACGATACGCAGTATTTT
TRBV9	NA	NA	TRBJ1-5	CASSFNDGVGQPQHF	TGTGCCAGCAGCTTTAACGACGGGGTTGGTCAGCCCCAGCATTTT
TRBV27	NA	NA	TRBJ2-5	CASSPRWGAGETQYF	TGTGCCAGCAGCCCGCGGTGGGGGGCAGGTGAGACCCAGTACTTC
TRBV7-2	NA	NA	TRBJ1-5	CASSLADGAYNQPQHF	TGTGCCAGCAGCTTAGCAGACGGGGCTTATAATCAGCCCCAGCATTTT
TRBV29-1	TRBD1	NA	TRBJ2-7	CSVGGQGGSYEQYF	TGCAGCGTTGGCGGACAGGGTGGATCCTACGAGCAGTACTTC
TRBV19	NA	NA	TRBJ1-5	CASSRKGVHQPQHF	TGTGCCAGTAGCCGTAAGGGGGTCCACCAGCCCCAGCATTTT
TRBV27	TRBD1	NA	TRBJ1-2	CASTRGQGNYGYTF	TGTGCCAGCACTAGGGGACAGGGTAACTATGGCTACACCTTC
TRBV6-6	NA	NA	TRBJ1-1	CASSQDRLGTEAFF	TGTGCCAGCAGTCAAGACCGTCTAGGGACTGAAGCTTTCTTT
TRBV9	NA	once	TRBJ2-2	CASSVSGMPGTGELFF	TGTGCCAGCAGCGTGTCAGGGATGCCTGGCACCGGGGAGCTGTTTTTT
TRBV6-5	NA	NA	TRBJ2-2	CASSYGDTGELFF	TGTGCCAGCAGTTACGGGGACACCGGGGAGCTGTTTTTT
TRBV27	NA	once	TRBJ1-2	CASSPNGGAYGYTF	TGTGCCAGCAGTCCCAATGGGGGGGCCTATGGCTACACCTTC
TRBV19	TRBD2	NA	TRBJ2-2	CASNQPGLGVPGELFF	TGTGCCAGTAACCAACCGGGACTAGGGGTCCCCGGGGAGCTGTTTTTT
TRBV5-6	NA	NA	TRBJ1-2	CASSSIGTGGYTF	TGTGCCAGCAGCTCCATTGGGACGGGGGGCTACACCTTC
TRBV30	TRBD1	NA	TRBJ1-2	CAWSFVRTGGNYGYTF	TGTGCCTGGAGCTTCGTTAGGACAGGGGGGAACTATGGCTACACCTTC
TRBV5-4	TRBD2	once	TRBJ2-3	CAGRGASTDTQYF	TGTGCCGGGAGGGGCGCCAGCACAGATACGCAGTATTTT
TRBV5-4	TRBD2	NA	TRBJ2-7	CASSRTSGGISYEQYF	TGTGCCAGCAGCCGGACTAGCGGGGGGATCTCCTACGAGCAGTACTTC
TRBV6-6	NA	NA	TRBJ2-6	CASRPAGANVLTF	TGTGCCAGCAGACCGGCTGGGGCCAACGTCCTGACTTTC
TRBV27	NA	NA	TRBJ1-1	CASIALDRNTEAFF	TGTGCCAGCATTGCGCTCGACAGAAACACTGAAGCTTTCTTT
TRBV30	TRBD1	NA	TRBJ1-5	CAWSRGQGGSPQHF	TGTGCCTGGAGTCGAGGACAGGGGGGATCGCCCCAGCATTTT